This paragraph covers one TCR beta chain sequence. Its specificity is unknown. The junction departs from the called germline gene at one end, perhaps through a read error. Sort purity for all populations was recorded as exceeding 98%. Reverse transcription of all isolated RNA meant that expressed TCRB transcripts were sequenced. Assay used: immunoSEQ multiplex PCR; TCRdb lists only in-frame clones, some missing. The data show 300,000 to 350,000 clones, approximately 8.2% seen once. The data were taken from a study of beta chain features in type 1 diabetes. Study conclusions and caveats: Cells expressing TCR highly could be over-represented by cDNA sequencing. Patients with type 1 diabetes showed fewer VDJ junction insertions and more deletions. A closer apparent resemblance between naive, central memory and Treg TCRB repertoires was seen in patients than in healthy donors.

This receptor was identified in a woman aged 18-30 years in good health. Sequencing input: central memory CD4+ T cells from blood.

The CDR3 sequence is CASSRVQGAFSF. The CDR3 DNA reads as TGTGCCAGCAGCCGAGTACAAGGGGCCTTTTCTTTT. This sequence joins TRBV11-2 and TRBJ1-3; D may be TRBD1 (5 bases). Germline V lookup: CDR1 SGHAT, CDR2 FQNNGV. The CDR3 is 12 amino acids.